The 20 T cell receptor beta chains reported below all come from one sample, sequenced in a study of early T cells in non-severe SARS-CoV-2 infection. Using its own MiXCR run on the 5' RACE reads, TCRdb lists one record per CDR3 protein. Here the sample spans tens of thousands of distinct CDR3 sequences, 5.5% to 7.5% being singletons. The sample consisted of whole blood, taken at baseline. The receptors were sampled from an adult who was a healthcare worker with PCR-confirmed SARS-CoV-2 infection or an uninfected control (not recorded which).

This clonotype turned up a few times. The rearrangement uses TRBV14 and TRBJ2-1; no reliable D call. The germline V gene encodes CDR1 SGHDN and CDR2 FVKESK. The CDR3 contains 15 residues. Trimming cost V 0 bases and J 8 bases, with 14 bases left between them. In DNA, the CDR3 is TGTGCCAGCAGCCAAGAATTCGGTGCTTCGCATGAGCAGTTCTTC. Protein product: CASSQEFGASHEQFF. The full variable domain, with the rest looked up from reference TRBV14 and TRBJ2-1, is EAGVTQFPSHSVIEKGQTVTLRCDPISGHDNLYWYRRVMGKEIKFLLHFVKESKQDESGMPNNRFLAERTGGTYSTLKVQPAELEDSGVYFCASSQEFGASHEQFFGPGTRLTVL.

Many counts were recorded for this clonotype. The chain employs TRBV21-1 and TRBJ2-7; the table's D gene call, TRBD2, was not cross checked with the DNA. TRBV21-1 is a known pseudogene. The CDR3 extends over 10 amino acids. For the CDR3, the DNA is TGTGCCAGCAGCCCTTCGGGAGCCTTCTTC. It specifies CASSPSGAFF.

This clonotype has a handful of counts. This rearrangement joins TRBV24-1 to TRBJ1-1; 7 bases match TRBD1. Germline values: CDR1 KGHDR, CDR2 SFDVKD. The CDR3 extends over 16 amino acids. The J segment lost 6 bases and the V segment lost 4 bases, leaving 13 bases of the junction unmatched. CDR3 residues: CATSEQTGAPGSEAFF. CDR3 DNA: TGTGCCACCAGTGAACAAACAGGGGCCCCAGGGTCTGAAGCTTTCTTT.

This clonotype was observed a handful of times. This chain links TRBV14 with TRBJ1-3; perhaps TRBD1 as D (5 bases). Trimming cost V 0 bases and J 2 bases, with 11 bases left between them. There are 16 residues in the CDR3. Germline loops: CDR1 SGHDN, CDR2 FVKESK. The CDR3 nucleotides are TGTGCCAGCAGCCAAGATCAGGGCACGGCTGGAAACACCATATATTTT. It encodes CASSQDQGTAGNTIYF.

The chain joins TRBV18 to TRBJ1-3, with 8 nucleotides matching TRBD1. This CDR3 contains 17 residues. Germline loops: CDR1 KGHSH, CDR2 LQKENI. J was trimmed by 3 bases and V by 1 base; bases with no gene match: 8. CDR3 bases: TGTGCCAGCTCACCACGGACAGGGTCGGGTTTTGGAAACACCATATATTTT. Its translation: CASSPRTGSGFGNTIYF.

The rearrangement uses TRBV5-5 and TRBJ1-1; D remains unclear. The CDR3 consists of 15 residues. Per the germline V gene, CDR1 is SGHKS and CDR2 is YYEKEE (reference sequence). Deletions cut 3 bases from V and 1 base from J, with 13 bases between. The CDR3, as DNA: TGTGCCAGCAGCTATGGACTTGGACGGAACACTGAAGCTTTCTTT. It encodes CASSYGLGRNTEAFF.

The chain recombines TRBV5-4 with TRBJ2-4; D is perhaps TRBD2 (7 bases). Germline lookup yields CDR1 SGHNT and CDR2 YYREEE (reference sequence). Trimming removed 3 bases from V and 5 bases from J, with 12 bases in between. This CDR3 comprises 14 residues. The CDR3 nucleotides are TGTGCCAGCAGCTCCCAAGGGGGGGAAAACATTCAGTACTTC. This gives the protein CASSSQGGENIQYF.

This clonotype came up many times. This chain links TRBV19 with TRBJ2-2; D unresolved. V lost 8 bases and J lost 8, with 9 bases in between. The CDR3 totals 11 residues. CDR1 and CDR2 from the germline V gene are LNHDA and SQIVND (reference sequence). CDR3 in amino acids: CASRLWGELFF. The CDR3 DNA reads as TGTGCCAGTCGTCTTTGGGGGGAGCTGTTTTTT.

The table lists this clonotype with a few counts. The V and J genes are TRBV20-1 and TRBJ1-2; perhaps TRBD1 as D (6 bases). CDR1 is DFQATT and CDR2 is SNEGSKA in the germline V gene (reference sequence). This CDR3 is built from 13 residues. CDR3 coding DNA: TGCAGGGGTTGGACAGCTGGGAACTATGGCTACACCTTC. Its translation is CRGWTAGNYGYTF.

This clonotype was seen at least ten times. The rearrangement uses TRBV27 and TRBJ1-2; D perhaps matches TRBD1 (5 bases). Germline CDR1 and CDR2: MNHEY and SMNVEV (reference sequence). This CDR3 spans 15 amino acids. Trimming stripped 6 bases from V and 4 bases from J, with 18 bases between. This CDR3 reads CASRKDRDHGYGYTF. The CDR3 region has the DNA TGTGCCAGCAGAAAAGACCGGGACCATGGCTATGGCTACACCTTC.

This clonotype was observed at least ten times. The chain has TRBV11-2 and TRBJ2-1, with a tentative D call TRBD2 (5 bases). Germline lookup yields CDR1 SGHAT and CDR2 FQNNGV. This CDR3 has 15 amino acids. V was cut by 4 bases and J by 6 bases, with 16 bases left in between. The CDR3 DNA reads TGTGCCAGCAGCTCAGATGGCGGGTGGGTCAATGAGCAGTTCTTC. Amino acids: CASSSDGGWVNEQFF.

J is TRBJ1-4 and V is TRBV18, with D tentatively TRBD1 (5 bases). The CDR3 is 15 residues long. Trimming took 1 base from V and 8 from J, leaving 14 bases between them. The germline V gene has CDR1 KGHSH and CDR2 LQKENI. CDR3 DNA sequence: TGTGCCAGCTCACCACGGGACCTTCCAGCGGAAAAACTGTTTTTT. It specifies CASSPRDLPAEKLFF.

This clonotype has a handful of counts. The chain combines TRBV4-3 with TRBJ1-1; unclear D gene. Deletions cut 0 bases from V and 4 bases from J, with 12 bases between. This CDR3 region has 15 residues. Germline assignment: CDR1 LGHNA and CDR2 YSLEER. The DNA for the CDR3 is TGCGCCAGCAGCCAAGAAGATGCGGGAAGCACTGAAGCTTTCTTT. Translating it yields CASSQEDAGSTEAFF.

Ten or more counts support this clonotype. The chain is built from TRBV15 and TRBJ2-7; D ambiguous. CDR3 length: 13 residues. Trimming removed 0 bases from V and 4 bases from J, with 7 bases in between. The germline gives CDR1 LNHNV, CDR2 YYDKDF (reference sequence). The CDR3 DNA is TGTGCCACCAGCAGAGATTCCTGGTACGAGCAGTACTTC. It codes for CATSRDSWYEQYF. The whole variable domain, filled in from reference TRBV15 and TRBJ2-7, reads DAMVIQNPRYQVTQFGKPVTLSCSQTLNHNVMYWYQQKSSQAPKLLFHYYDKDFNNEADTPDNFQSRRPNTSFCFLDIRSPGLGDTAMYLCATSRDSWYEQYFGPGTRLTVT.

This clonotype was observed at least ten times. The chain has TRBV5-1 and TRBJ2-7; no definite D call. Trimming removed 0 bases at V and 6 bases at J, with 13 bases between. This CDR3 region has 14 residues. Germline V CDR1 and CDR2: SGHRS, YFSETQ. CDR3 nucleotide sequence: TGCGCCAGCAGCTTGGTGGAGAGTACGAGCGAGCAGTACTTC. Residues: CASSLVESTSEQYF.

The sample holds a few counts of this clonotype. CDR3 bases: TGTGCCAGCAGTTACTCGCTCAGGGCAGAGACCCAGTACTTC. This sequence encodes CASSYSLRAETQYF. V usage is TRBV6-2 or TRBV6-3 and J usage is TRBJ2-5, with D possibly matching TRBD1 (5 bases). The V gene lost 0 bases and the J gene lost 4 bases, with 9 bases spanning the gap. Germline loops: CDR1 MNHEY, CDR2 SVGEGT. The CDR3 extends over 14 amino acids.

In its sample, this clonotype was seen a few times. The rearrangement links TRBV27 to TRBJ2-1, with 7 bases lining up with TRBD2. This CDR3 is 15 amino acids long. V lost 3 bases and J lost 3; bases outside the gene matches: 5. Germline V gene lookup returns CDR1 MNHEY and CDR2 SMNVEV (reference sequence). The CDR3 loop is CASSFLGGSYNEQFF. The DNA of the CDR3 is TGTGCCAGCAGTTTTCTAGGCGGGAGCTACAATGAGCAGTTCTTC.

This clonotype has at least ten counts. The rearrangement links TRBV6-5 to TRBJ1-6; no reliable D call. Germline V gives CDR1 MNHEY, CDR2 SVGAGI. The V end was cut by 2 bases, the J end by 6 bases, with 8 bases between. The CDR3 spans 14 residues. The CDR3 loop is CASSYARLNSPLHF. The CDR3 region has the DNA TGTGCCAGCAGTTACGCACGTCTTAATTCACCCCTCCACTTT.

This clonotype was observed a handful of times. V is TRBV6-2 or TRBV6-3 and J is TRBJ2-2, with D hard to call. This CDR3 region has 16 residues. Germline V lookup: CDR1 MNHEY, CDR2 SVGEGT. The V gene lost 2 bases and the J gene lost 6 bases, with 16 bases spanning the gap. CDR3 loop: CASSYLIGKGSGELFF. DNA of the CDR3: TGTGCCAGCAGTTACCTGATAGGAAAAGGGTCCGGGGAGCTGTTTTTT.

This clonotype was recorded many times. The J gene is TRBJ1-4, the V gene TRBV12-3 or TRBV12-4; a weak D match, TRBD1 (5 bases). Trimming stripped 7 bases from V and 8 bases from J, with 17 bases between. CDR3 length: 14 amino acids. The chain's CDR3 is CASTPRAGVEKLFF. The CDR3 DNA is TGTGCCAGCACCCCCCGAGCGGGGGTGGAAAAACTGTTTTTT.